Each of the 14 T cell receptor beta chains below was sequenced from the same sample in a study of T cells expressing NK-cell markers. TCRdb reworked the 5' RACE reads into one entry per CDR3 protein, no DNA. The sample totals 250,000 to 300,000 distinct CDR3 sequences. Source material: blood T cells: a sorted CD56 or NKG2C T cell subset, CD4+ or CD8+ T cells, or bulk PBMC T cells (not recorded which). All receptors come from a woman aged 18 to 69 in good health.

The genes are TRBV20-1 and TRBJ1-5; TCRdb proposes TRBD1, but this gene call is untestable without DNA. This CDR3 has 17 residues. Germline V gene lookup returns CDR1 DFQATT and CDR2 SNEGSKA (reference sequence). The CDR3: CSASRSTGTGSRQPQHF.

This chain connects TRBV4-2 to TRBJ2-1; TCRdb indicates TRBD2, and absent DNA this call remains unverified. Germline CDR1 LGHNA, CDR2 YNFKEQ. There are 16 residues in the CDR3. This CDR3 reads CASSQDPRTSGYEQFF.

The chain has TRBV9 and TRBJ2-5. Looked up from germline, CDR1 is SGDLS and CDR2 is YYNGEE. CDR3 length equals 13 residues. CDR3 amino acids: CASSVGIQETQYF.

The rearrangement uses TRBV5-1 and TRBJ1-3; the TRBD1 assignment by TCRdb is unverifiable without DNA. The CDR3 length is 14 residues. Germline CDR1 SGHRS, CDR2 YFSETQ. CDR3 residues: CASSGTGSGNTIYF. The entire variable domain, with the rest obtained from reference TRBV5-1 and TRBJ1-3, is as follows: KAGVTQTPRYLIKTRGQQVTLSCSPISGHRSVSWYQQTPGQGLQFLFEYFSETQRNKGNFPGRFSGRQFSNSRSEMNVSTLELGDSALYLCASSGTGSGNTIYFGEGSWLTVV.

The CDR3 reads CASPLGSGEETQYF. This sequence joins TRBV25-1 and TRBJ2-5; TCRdb indicates TRBD2, and absent DNA this call remains unverified. Germline V gives CDR1 MGHDK, CDR2 SYGVNS. There are 14 residues in the CDR3.

This chain uses TRBV7-2 with TRBJ2-3; TCRdb picks TRBD2, but there is no DNA to check that call. CDR1 is SGHTA and CDR2 is FQGNSA in the germline V gene. The CDR3 contains 13 residues. The CDR3 region is CASSRSAGDTQYF.

V usage is TRBV2 and J usage is TRBJ1-6; TCRdb's assignment of TRBD1 cannot be checked, as there is no DNA. CDR1 is SNHLY, CDR2 FYNNEI, per germline. The CDR3 runs to 16 residues. CDR3 loop: CASRGTGNLYNSPLHF.

The gene calls are TRBV7-2 and TRBJ1-2; TCRdb designates TRBD1, a call that cannot be tested without DNA. The CDR3 runs to 13 residues. Germline V gene data show CDR1 as SGHTA and CDR2 as FQGNSA. The CDR3 sequence: CATDRLSVYGYTF. Complete variable domain (other parts from reference TRBV7-2 and TRBJ1-2): GAGVSQSPSNKVTEKGKDVELRCDPISGHTALYWYRQSLGQGLEFLIYFQGNSAPDKSGLPSDRFSAERTGGSVSTLTIQRTQQEDSAVYLCATDRLSVYGYTFGSGTRLTVV.

The chain couples TRBV7-2 to TRBJ1-3; absent DNA, TCRdb's TRBD1 call cannot be checked. Germline assignment: CDR1 SGHTA and CDR2 FQGNSA. The length of the CDR3 is 15 residues. The CDR3 is CASSSTGAPGNTIYF.

The gene calls are TRBV5-1 and TRBJ1-1; no DNA is available, so the TRBD1 call from TCRdb remains unchecked. Germline V lookup: CDR1 SGHRS, CDR2 YFSETQ. There are 16 residues in the CDR3. CDR3 sequence reads: CASSRGGSEGARSAFF.

The chain is built from TRBV19 and TRBJ1-5; TCRdb's D gene call, TRBD1, goes unchecked for lack of DNA. CDR1 is LNHDA and CDR2 is SQIVND in the germline V gene (reference sequence). The CDR3 covers 15 residues. The CDR3: CASTGWGQGGQPQHF.

V and J are TRBV6-1 and TRBJ2-6; with no DNA, the TCRdb D assignment of TRBD1 cannot be verified. The CDR3 loop spans 17 amino acids. Looked up from germline, CDR1 is MNHNS and CDR2 is SASEGT. CDR3 sequence: CASNPTGGGSGANVLTF.

V gene TRBV15 combines with J gene TRBJ2-1; without DNA, the TCRdb call of TRBD2 cannot be checked. This CDR3 has 17 residues. Germline V lookup: CDR1 LNHNV, CDR2 YYDKDF (reference sequence). The CDR3 is CATSRTRAASGYNEQFF.

The genes are TRBV12-3 or TRBV12-4 and TRBJ1-3; TCRdb picks TRBD1, but there is no DNA to check that call. The CDR3 covers 15 residues. CDR3: CASSLEGATGNTIYF.